Sequencing of this T cell receptor (beta chain) was carried out in a study of blood T cell repertoires in COVID-19. Study background: COVID-19 samples, acute and convalescent, were from the United States, Italy and Spain. PBMCs, B-cell-depleted T cells, or T cells were the source of the cDNA or gDNA that made up the material.

The assay was immunoSEQ multiplex PCR, and TCRdb's table has in-frame clones only and misses some. The sample includes about 56,000 clones, 89% of them seen just once. The germline CDR1 and CDR2 sequences are MDHEN and SYDVKM. Unmatched junction bases numbered 11, after V lost 1 base and J lost 8 bases. This CDR3 contains 19 residues. Seattle patients were enrolled during active infection and followed longitudinally. Sequenced: peripheral blood. This clonotype was sampled from a woman aged 60-75 years with COVID-19, enrolled during active disease. The V call is TRBV28, the J call TRBJ2-4; TRBD2 aligns across 16 bases. The CDR3 loop reads CASSLSEMGLAGGGDIQYF. CDR3 coding DNA: TGTGCCAGCAGTTTATCAGAAATGGGACTAGCGGGAGGGGGGGACATTCAGTACTTC. Combining the CDR3 with reference TRBV28 and TRBJ2-4 gives the whole variable domain DVKVTQSSRYLVKRTGEKVFLECVQDMDHENMFWYRQDPGLGLRLIYFSYDVKMKEKGDIPEGYSVSREKKERFSLILESASTNQTSMYLCASSLSEMGLAGGGDIQYFGAGTRLSVL.